This entry lists 29 T cell receptor beta chains sequenced from one sample in a study of circulating and synovial CD4+ cells in juvenile arthritis. Clones were read by immunoSEQ multiplex PCR, and TCRdb kept only the in-frame ones, dropping some. The sample yields 32,000 or so clones, nearly 95% seen once. The sequenced material came from CD4+ T cells from blood. The receptors stem from a human donor with juvenile idiopathic arthritis.

The chain carries TRBV6-4 and TRBJ2-3; D possibly corresponds to TRBD1 (5 bases). Per the germline V gene, CDR1 is MRHNA and CDR2 is SNTAGT. The CDR3 is 13 residues long. Trimming left V 6 bases short and J 6 bases short, with 13 bases between. The CDR3 nucleotides read TGTGCCAGCAGCCCCACTAAGGGGGATACGCAGTATTTT. Encoded protein: CASSPTKGDTQYF.

CDR3 sequence reads: CASSSPLLASTGELFF. The CDR3 DNA follows: TGTGCCAGCAGCTCGCCGTTGTTAGCGTCCACCGGGGAGCTGTTTTTT. The chain is built from TRBV5-6 and TRBJ2-2, with D perhaps matching TRBD2 (5 bases). V was trimmed by 3 bases and J by 4 bases, leaving 16 bases between them. CDR3 size: 16 residues. The germline V gene encodes CDR1 SGHDT and CDR2 YYEEEE.

This clone was recorded only once. The V call is TRBV18, the J call TRBJ1-1; unclear D gene. CDR1 is KGHSH and CDR2 is LQKENI in the germline V gene. This CDR3 spans 13 amino acids. Trimming stripped 4 bases from V and 2 bases from J, with 8 bases between. The DNA for the CDR3 is TGTGCCAGCTCACTTACAGTCAACACTGAAGCTTTCTTT. It specifies CASSLTVNTEAFF.

The gene calls are TRBV18 and TRBJ2-5; 12 bases fit TRBD2. Germline lookup yields CDR1 KGHSH and CDR2 LQKENI. V lost 3 bases, J lost 7 bases, and 6 bases stayed unmatched. This CDR3 is built from 15 residues. As DNA, the CDR3 is TGTGCCAGCTCACCCGGACTAGCGGGAATAGGGACCCAGTACTTC. Its protein is CASSPGLAGIGTQYF.

The CDR3 here is CARSLIPRVSSYEQYF. The CDR3 DNA sequence: TGTGCCAGAAGCTTAATCCCCAGGGTCAGCTCCTACGAGCAGTACTTC. This chain connects TRBV5-3 to TRBJ2-7; the D gene is possibly TRBD1 (5 bases). TRBV5-3 is an ORF, and what it does is uncertain. The CDR3 consists of 16 residues. Trimming shortened V by 2 bases and J by 0 bases, and 15 bases separated the two germline ends.

On this clone itself: Other DNA sequences of this sample code for an identical CDR3. The rearrangement links TRBV28 to TRBJ1-6; 7 bases agree with TRBD1. The CDR3 length is 16 residues. Germline CDR1 reads MDHEN; CDR2 reads SYDVKM. After removal of 3 bases from V and 2 bases from J, the junction contained 4 bases not matched to a gene. The CDR3 DNA follows: TGTGCCAGCAGTTTTGCGCAGGGGGCCTATAATTCACCCCTCCACTTT. Encoded protein: CASSFAQGAYNSPLHF.

The chain combines TRBV29-1 with TRBJ1-2, with 10 positions matching TRBD1. The CDR3 covers 15 residues. Germline V CDR1 and CDR2: SQVTM, ANQGSEA. Trimming at V came to 1 base and at J to 7 bases, leaving 9 bases not matched to a gene. The DNA for the CDR3 is TGCAGCGTTGAAGGGACAGGGGGGGGATACTTTGGCTACACCTTC. Protein product: CSVEGTGGGYFGYTF.

CDR3 in DNA: TGTGCCAGCAGCCAGGGACTAGCGGAGGCCAGCTCCTACAATGAGCAGTTCTTC. Translation gives CASSQGLAEASSYNEQFF. The V call is TRBV7-9, the J call TRBJ2-1, with 11 bases aligning to TRBD2. CDR1 is SEHNR, CDR2 FQNEAQ, per germline (reference sequence). After removal of 5 bases from V and 0 bases from J, the junction contained 9 bases not matched to a gene. CDR3 length equals 18 residues. Looking up the rest from reference TRBV7-9 and TRBJ2-1 gives the full variable domain: DTGVSQNPRHKITKRGQNVTFRCDPISEHNRLYWYRQTLGQGPEFLTYFQNEAQLEKSRLLSDRFSAERPKGSFSTLEIQRTEQGDSAMYLCASSQGLAEASSYNEQFFGPGTRLTVL.

J is TRBJ2-1 and V is TRBV11-2; 8 nucleotides agree with TRBD1. J was trimmed by 7 bases and V by 6 bases; bases with no gene match: 11. CDR3 length: 15 residues. In germline, CDR1 is SGHAT, CDR2 FQNNGV. Written as DNA, the CDR3 is TGTGCCAGCAGAAGAGACAGGGGCTTGGGGAATGAGCAGTTCTTC. The encoded protein is CASRRDRGLGNEQFF. Filled out from reference TRBV11-2 and TRBJ2-1, the complete variable domain reads EAGVAQSPRYKIIEKRQSVAFWCNPISGHATLYWYQQILGQGPKLLIQFQNNGVVDDSQLPKDRFSAERLKGVDSTLKIQPAKLEDSAVYLCASRRDRGLGNEQFFGPGTRLTVL.

The CDR3 DNA reads TGTGCCAGCAGCCTTTATGGACAGGGGGCGCCGGATACGCAGTATTTT. Translation gives CASSLYGQGAPDTQYF. The chain couples TRBV5-4 to TRBJ2-3; 11 nucleotides agree with TRBD1. CDR1 SGHNT and CDR2 YYREEE come from the germline V gene (reference sequence). The CDR3 length is 16 residues. J was trimmed by 6 bases and V by 4 bases; bases with no gene match: 10.

This CDR3 reads CASSTPSFGTSVSYEQYF. CDR3 DNA sequence: TGTGCCAGTAGTACCCCATCTTTCGGGACTAGCGTCTCCTACGAGCAGTACTTC. This chain uses TRBV19 with TRBJ2-7, with TRBD2 matching over 10 bases. J lost 0 bases, V lost 4 bases, and 12 bases had no gene match. The CDR3 consists of 18 residues. Germline CDR1 LNHDA, CDR2 SQIVND (reference sequence). Looking up the rest from reference TRBV19 and TRBJ2-7 gives the full variable domain: DGGITQSPKYLFRKEGQNVTLSCEQNLNHDAMYWYRQDPGQGLRLIYYSQIVNDFQKGDIAEGYSVSREKKESFPLTVTSAQKNPTAFYLCASSTPSFGTSVSYEQYFGPGTRLTVT.

The chain recombines TRBV5-1 with TRBJ2-2; a possible D gene is TRBD1 (7 bases). CDR3 length: 17 residues. V was trimmed by 4 bases and J by 5 bases, leaving 21 bases between them. CDR1 and CDR2 (germline): SGHRS, YFSETQ. CDR3 coding DNA: TGCGCCAGCAGCGGAGGGAGAGTGACAGGGTGGACCGGGGAGCTGTTTTTT. Amino acid sequence: CASSGGRVTGWTGELFF.

As regards this clone: The junction does not match germline at one end; this may be a read error. This specimen includes other DNA sequences encoding the same CDR3. This chain uses TRBV19 with TRBJ1-6, with D possibly TRBD1 on 5 matching bases. The CDR3 spans 14 residues. Germline CDR1 LNHDA, CDR2 SQIVND (reference sequence). In nucleotides, the CDR3 is TGTGCCAGTAGACAGGAGAGAATTAATTCCCCCCTCCACTTT. This translates into CASRQERINSPLHF.

The chain employs TRBV21-1 and TRBJ2-1; the listed D gene, TRBD2, was not tested against the DNA. TRBV21-1 is a pseudogene locus. The CDR3 spans 15 residues. The CDR3: CASSNHAGGRDEQFF. In DNA, the CDR3 is TGTGCCAGCAGCAATCACGCGGGAGGGCGAGATGAGCAGTTCTTC.

The chain carries TRBV7-2 and TRBJ2-7; 8 positions match TRBD2. The CDR3 has 14 residues. Unmatched junction bases numbered 7, after V lost 5 bases and J lost 4 bases. The germline V gene has CDR1 SGHTA and CDR2 FQGNSA. The DNA of the CDR3 is TGTGCCAGCAGCCCATCTAGCGGGCTATACGAGCAGTACTTC. This gives the protein CASSPSSGLYEQYF.

The J gene is TRBJ2-7, the V gene TRBV2; 8 bases fit TRBD1. Germline V CDR1 and CDR2: SNHLY, FYNNEI. There are 15 residues in the CDR3. V shed 6 bases and J 1 base; nucleotides not matched to a gene: 8. The CDR3 region has the DNA TGTGCCAGCAGCCCGCGGGACAGGCGATCCTACGAGCAGTACTTC. Protein: CASSPRDRRSYEQYF.

V and J are TRBV28 and TRBJ2-3, with TRBD2 as a possible D gene (6 bases). In germline, CDR1 is MDHEN, CDR2 SYDVKM. Trimming took off 3 bases at V and 2 bases at J, with 12 bases between the two ends. The CDR3 loop spans 15 amino acids. CDR3 sequence (DNA): TGTGCCAGCAGTTTCCTCTGGAGGGACACAGATACGCAGTATTTT. Its translation: CASSFLWRDTDTQYF.

The V call is TRBV27, the J call TRBJ1-3, with a weak D call TRBD1 (5 bases). Trimming pared 0 bases from V and 2 bases from J, leaving 11 bases between. The length of the CDR3 is 16 residues. CDR1 is MNHEY and CDR2 is SMNVEV in the germline V gene (reference sequence). The CDR3 bases are TGTGCCAGCAGTTTATCGCCTGACAGAGCTGGAAACACCATATATTTT. Translating gives CASSLSPDRAGNTIYF.

The V and J genes are TRBV11-2 and TRBJ2-7; TRBD1 is a possible D gene (5 bases). V gave up 6 bases and J gave up 2 bases, with 14 bases separating them. Germline V gene sequence: CDR1 SGHAT, CDR2 FQNNGV. The CDR3 is 14 residues long. The CDR3 coding sequence is TGTGCCAGCAGGAAAATCAGGGAACCCTACGAGCAGTACTTC. It specifies CASRKIREPYEQYF.

The chain couples TRBV11-2 to TRBJ1-3, with no clear D. The germline gives CDR1 SGHAT, CDR2 FQNNGV. Trimming left V 1 base short and J 0 bases short, with 7 bases between. This CDR3 comprises 15 residues. The DNA for the CDR3 is TGTGCCAGCAGCTTAGGACAAATCTCTGGAAACACCATATATTTT. It encodes CASSLGQISGNTIYF.

The chain combines TRBV19 with TRBJ2-6; D is possibly TRBD2 (6 bases). CDR3 length: 15 amino acids. The germline V gene has CDR1 LNHDA and CDR2 SQIVND (reference sequence). Trimming removed 4 bases from V and 2 bases from J, with 9 bases in between. The CDR3 protein is CASSTGSPGANVLTF. Written as DNA, the CDR3 is TGTGCCAGTAGTACCGGGAGTCCTGGGGCCAACGTCCTGACTTTC.

This clone occurred a few times. One end of the junction does not line up with germline, which may come from a read error. This sequence joins TRBV6-5 and TRBJ2-2; tentatively, D is TRBD2 (5 bases). In germline, CDR1 is MNHEY, CDR2 SVGAGI. This CDR3 spans 14 amino acids. The CDR3 nucleotides read TGTGCCAGCAGCTACTCCGACGGGGCCGGGGAGCTGTTTTTT. It yields the protein CASSYSDGAGELFF.

This chain joins TRBV5-5 and TRBJ1-2, with 7 bases that match TRBD1. V lost 6 bases to trimming and J lost 4 bases; unmatched junction nucleotides: 6. Germline CDR1 SGHKS, CDR2 YYEKEE (reference sequence). The CDR3 totals 13 residues. In DNA form, the CDR3 reads TGTGCCAGCACTCTCGCAGGGGGCTATGGCTACACCTTC. It yields the protein CASTLAGGYGYTF. Supplemented by reference TRBV5-5 and TRBJ1-2, the full variable domain reads DAGVTQSPTHLIKTRGQQVTLRCSPISGHKSVSWYQQVLGQGPQFIFQYYEKEERGRGNFPDRFSARQFPNYSSELNVNALLLGDSALYLCASTLAGGYGYTFGSGTRLTVV.

As to this clone: The junction departs from the called germline gene at one end, perhaps through a read error. The V and J genes are TRBV6-6 and TRBJ1-6, with 8 bases matching TRBD1. Germline CDR1 is MNHNY and CDR2 is SVGAGI (reference sequence). The CDR3 consists of 14 residues. The CDR3 nucleotides are TGTGCCAGCAGTTCCTCGACAGGGGATTCCCCCCTCCACTTT. It translates to CASSSSTGDSPLHF.

The DNA of the CDR3 is TGTGCCAGCAGCTTTGACCGAGGGAACTACGAGCAGTACTTC. Amino acid sequence: CASSFDRGNYEQYF. V is TRBV7-8 and J is TRBJ2-7; D possibly corresponds to TRBD2 (5 bases). CDR1 is SGHVS and CDR2 is FQNEAQ in the germline V gene. The CDR3 runs to 14 residues. Deletions cut 3 bases from V and 3 bases from J, with 12 bases between.

The chain is built from TRBV29-1 and TRBJ2-2, with 9 bases matching TRBD2. This CDR3 region has 16 residues. Germline V gives CDR1 SQVTM, CDR2 ANQGSEA. V gave up 5 bases and J gave up 6 bases; unmatched junction bases: 13. This CDR3 reads CSVSLAGTPGAGELFF. The CDR3 DNA follows: TGCAGCGTTAGTCTAGCGGGGACCCCAGGGGCCGGGGAGCTGTTTTTT.

This chain links TRBV5-1 with TRBJ2-2; 8 nucleotides agree with TRBD1. Germline loops: CDR1 SGHRS, CDR2 YFSETQ. Trimming cost V 3 bases and J 2 bases; bases outside gene matches: 3. The CDR3 has 15 amino acids. In nucleotides, the CDR3 is TGCGCCAGCAGCTGGACAGGGACCAACACCGGGGAGCTGTTTTTT. Amino acid sequence: CASSWTGTNTGELFF.

This CDR3 reads CASSSGLSVSEQYF. DNA of the CDR3: TGTGCCAGCAGTTCGGGACTCTCGGTTAGCGAGCAGTACTTC. The V call is TRBV28, the J call TRBJ2-7; possibly TRBD2 for D (6 bases). Germline lookup yields CDR1 MDHEN and CDR2 SYDVKM. V lost 4 bases to trimming and J lost 6 bases, with 16 bases between them. The CDR3 has 14 amino acids.

The chain links TRBV10-3 to TRBJ1-1, with no clear D. CDR1 and CDR2 from the germline V gene are ENHRY and SYGVKD. V gave up 10 bases and J gave up 8 bases, with 17 bases separating them. The CDR3 spans 12 residues. CDR3 sequence: CATTREEDEAFF. CDR3 coding DNA: TGTGCCACTACCCGGGAGGAAGACGAAGCTTTCTTT.